The T cell receptor (beta chain) described here comes from a study of cytomegalovirus exposure and HLA in healthy donors. The PCR had 60 Vbeta and 13 Jbeta primers. Profiled with immunoSEQ multiplex PCR; TCRdb holds only in-frame clones, not every one. The sample holds 100,000 to 150,000 clones, about 80% seen once. J was trimmed by 0 bases and V by 5 bases; bases with no gene match: 3. There are 13 residues in the CDR3. Germline V gives CDR1 GTSNPN, CDR2 SVGIG (reference sequence). The source material was PBMCs. This sequence joins TRBV30 and TRBJ1-1, with TRBD1 identical over 7 bases. This clonotype was obtained from a man aged 25-40 years in good health and CMV-seronegative. CDR3 region: CAWGTVLNTEAFF. The CDR3 DNA reads as TGTGCCTGGGGGACAGTGCTGAACACTGAAGCTTTCTTT.